Included here is one T cell receptor (beta chain) sequence, with context. This sample stems from a study of blood T cell repertoires in COVID-19. Germline loops: CDR1 MNHEY, CDR2 SVGAGI. The CDR3 totals 15 residues. V trimming: 6 bases; J trimming: 3 bases; junction bases outside the gene matches: 11. As originally analysed: Using reference gene primer amplification, nucleated cell counts were estimated. Clones were sequenced by immunoSEQ multiplex PCR, and TCRdb holds only the in-frame ones, with some missing. That table supplies the V and J calls and clone size; D and trimming were determined from the DNA. Of some 37,000 clones listed, approximately 90% are singletons.

Sequenced input: peripheral blood. This clonotype was obtained from a human donor in a cohort sampled during active COVID-19. The V call is TRBV6-5, the J call TRBJ2-7; 7 positions agree with TRBD2. The CDR3 is CASRGEREGSYEQYF. The CDR3, as DNA: TGTGCCAGCAGAGGCGAGCGGGAAGGCAGCTACGAGCAGTACTTC.